This TCR beta chain was captured by sequencing in a study of T cells in Graves' hyperthyroidism and ophthalmopathy. Study-wide context: Peripheral blood was acquired at first diagnosis, ahead of any therapy whatsoever. Study outcomes and limitations: A 13 V-J signature model discriminated ophthalmopathy versus stable hyperthyroidism.

Germline V gene data show CDR1 as SQVTM and CDR2 as ANQGSEA. V lost 3 bases, J lost 3 bases, and 11 bases lay in between. This CDR3 region has 13 residues. Amplification targeted TCR beta CDR3 regions from RNA transcripts. Initially, a first-round RT-PCR of the TCR CDR3 employed the HTBI primer set. TCRdb re-called the multiplex PCR reads with MiXCR, one entry per CDR3 protein. The data show about 770,000 distinct CDR3 sequences, 18% seen once. This clonotype has only a few counts. Its antigen is undetermined. The chain links TRBV29-1 to TRBJ1-1; D gene unclear. Sequences were obtained from blood. This receptor was identified in a woman between 50 and 59 years old with Graves' hyperthyroidism that later progressed to Graves' ophthalmopathy. CDR3 region: CSVDYRRDTEAFF. The CDR3 DNA reads as TGCAGCGTTGACTACCGAAGGGACACTGAAGCTTTCTTT.